These 32 T cell receptor beta chains were all obtained from the same sample, sequenced in a study of T cells after yellow fever vaccination. TCRdb ran MiXCR on the 5' RACE reads and lists one entry per CDR3 protein. The repertoire includes roughly 160,000 distinct CDR3 sequences, around 8.5% of them detected once, and about a third sits in the top ten. The specimen was CD8+ T cells sorted from PBMCs, collected 45 days after the yellow fever booster vaccination. The receptor source for this set is a man aged 18 to 29 who received the YFV17D yellow fever vaccine.

The rearrangement uses TRBV29-1 and TRBJ1-2, with a tentative D call TRBD1 (6 bases). The CDR3 runs 15 residues. The germline V and J ends were trimmed by 0 bases and 4 bases, with 15 bases remaining between them. CDR1 and CDR2 from the germline V gene are SQVTM and ANQGSEA. The CDR3 sequence is CSVEEGHRVSYGYTF. For the CDR3, the DNA is TGCAGCGTTGAAGAGGGCCACAGGGTCAGCTATGGCTACACCTTC. Filled out from reference TRBV29-1 and TRBJ1-2, the complete variable domain reads SAVISQKPSRDICQRGTSLTIQCQVDSQVTMMFWYRQQPGQSLTLIATANQGSEATYESGFVIDKFPISRPNLTFSTLTVSNMSPEDSSIYLCSVEEGHRVSYGYTFGSGTRLTVV.

This clonotype was observed a handful of times. V gene TRBV7-9 combines with J gene TRBJ1-6; unclear D gene. The germline V gene encodes CDR1 SEHNR and CDR2 FQNEAQ (reference sequence). With 5 bases removed from V and 7 bases from J, the gap between germline ends came to 15 bases. The CDR3 is made up of 15 amino acids. CDR3 DNA sequence: TGTGCCAGCAGCCCCCTTATACCTTTAAATTCACCCCTCCACTTT. Its translation is CASSPLIPLNSPLHF.

This clonotype was counted between two and nine times. The chain recombines TRBV7-9 with TRBJ2-7; possible D gene TRBD1, 6 bases. The CDR3 loop spans 14 amino acids. Trimming removed 5 bases from V and 3 bases from J, with 14 bases in between. CDR1 and CDR2 from the germline V gene are SEHNR and FQNEAQ (reference sequence). The CDR3 DNA sequence: TGTGCCAGCAGCCCAGTGGGGGCGCGCTACGAGCAGTACTTC. This translates into CASSPVGARYEQYF.

The chain links TRBV10-3 to TRBJ1-6; a weak D match, TRBD1 (6 bases). The ends were cut back, 5 bases at V and 11 bases at J, with 13 bases in the middle. The CDR3 runs to 13 residues. Germline V gene lookup returns CDR1 ENHRY and CDR2 SYGVKD. CDR3 in DNA: TGTGCCATCAGTCCGGGACAACCAACACCCCTCCACTTT. Its translation: CAISPGQPTPLHF.

This clonotype was seen only a few times. The chain employs TRBV27 and TRBJ1-4; D gene uncertain. Germline CDR1 is MNHEY and CDR2 is SMNVEV (reference sequence). Trimming took off 5 bases at V and 0 bases at J, with 10 bases between the two ends. This CDR3 has 15 residues. The CDR3 sequence: CASSNTAATNEKLFF. CDR3 DNA: TGTGCCAGCAGTAACACAGCCGCAACTAATGAAAAACTGTTTTTT.

The chain has TRBV7-2 and TRBJ2-1; a weak D match, TRBD2 (6 bases). This CDR3 is 16 amino acids long. V was cut by 2 bases and J by 3 bases, with 14 bases left in between. Per germline, CDR1 SGHTA and CDR2 FQGNSA. The CDR3, as DNA: TGTGCCAGCAGCTTATCGGGGAGGTGGGGCTACAATGAGCAGTTCTTC. Amino acids: CASSLSGRWGYNEQFF. Full variable domain (missing parts from reference TRBV7-2 and TRBJ2-1): GAGVSQSPSNKVTEKGKDVELRCDPISGHTALYWYRQSLGQGLEFLIYFQGNSAPDKSGLPSDRFSAERTGGSVSTLTIQRTQQEDSAVYLCASSLSGRWGYNEQFFGPGTRLTVL.

In this sample, this clonotype turned up a few times. The J gene is TRBJ2-2, the V gene TRBV4-3; 10 nucleotides agree with TRBD2. V was clipped by 7 bases and J by 6 bases; unmatched bases: 8. This CDR3 spans 15 amino acids. CDR1 and CDR2 (germline): LGHNA, YSLEER. The CDR3 nucleotides are TGCGCCAGCACAGTAGCGGGGGGCGCGCCCGGGGAGCTGTTTTTT. This sequence encodes CASTVAGGAPGELFF.

The count of this clonotype is one. The chain uses TRBV5-8 and TRBJ1-2; D not resolved. The CDR3 spans 14 residues. The V end lost 2 bases, the J end lost 4 bases, and 12 bases lay between the germline ends. Germline CDR1 SGHTS, CDR2 YDEGEE. CDR3 in amino acids: CASSLGPRPYGYTF. DNA for the CDR3: TGTGCCAGCAGCTTAGGGCCACGGCCCTATGGCTACACCTTC. Together with reference TRBV5-8 and TRBJ1-2, the CDR3 gives the full variable domain: EAGVTQSPTHLIKTRGQQATLRCSPISGHTSVYWYQQALGLGLQFLLWYDEGEERNRGNFPPRFSGRQFPNYSSELNVNALELEDSALYLCASSLGPRPYGYTFGSGTRLTVV.

This clonotype was counted only a few times. V usage is TRBV9 and J usage is TRBJ2-5; the D gene could be TRBD1 or TRBD2 (7 bases each). The germline V and J ends were trimmed by 0 bases and 0 bases, with 15 bases remaining between them. CDR1 and CDR2 (germline): SGDLS, YYNGEE. The CDR3 length is 17 residues. The CDR3 here is CASSVGSGGGYQETQYF. The CDR3 bases are TGTGCCAGCAGCGTAGGTTCAGGGGGGGGGTACCAAGAGACCCAGTACTTC.

For the CDR3, the DNA is TGTGCCAGCAGTCTTAGTCCCAGCCGGGGTCGGAAAGAGACCCAGTACTTC. As protein: CASSLSPSRGRKETQYF. The rearrangement joins TRBV6-5 to TRBJ2-5, with TRBD2 as a possible D gene (5 bases). There are 17 residues in the CDR3. Germline lookup yields CDR1 MNHEY and CDR2 SVGAGI. V was cut by 5 bases and J by 3 bases, with 22 bases left in between.

The V gene is TRBV3-1, the J gene TRBJ1-2, with D unclear. Trimming removed 0 bases at V and 8 bases at J, with 13 bases between. The CDR3 has 14 amino acids. The germline V gene encodes CDR1 LGHDT and CDR2 YNNKEL (reference sequence). The CDR3 region has the DNA TGTGCCAGCAGCCAAGATCGGCGGGTCGGCGGCTACACCTTC. Protein: CASSQDRRVGGYTF.

This clonotype was counted between two and nine times. The chain links TRBV7-2 to TRBJ2-6; TRBD2 might be the D (5 bases). The CDR3 is 15 amino acids. Per germline, CDR1 SGHTA and CDR2 FQGNSA. V lost 1 base and J lost 3, with 7 bases in between. The CDR3 DNA reads as TGTGCCAGCAGCTTAGTCGGGGTTGGGGCCAACGTCCTGACTTTC. Amino acid sequence: CASSLVGVGANVLTF.

This clonotype was counted at least ten times. The chain is built from TRBV3-1 and TRBJ2-7; D tentatively fits TRBD1 or TRBD2 (6 bases each). The germline V and J ends were trimmed by 5 bases and 3 bases, with 20 bases remaining between them. The CDR3 is 16 residues long. The germline gives CDR1 LGHDT, CDR2 YNNKEL (reference sequence). The CDR3 DNA sequence: TGTGCCAGCAGCTCCCGGGCTATCGGGGGCTTCTACGAGCAGTACTTC. Protein: CASSSRAIGGFYEQYF.

The rearrangement uses TRBV7-8 and TRBJ1-5; the match to TRBD1 covers 12 bases. The ends lost 5 bases at V and 7 bases at J; junction bases unmatched: 6. The CDR3 is made up of 15 amino acids. Germline V CDR1 and CDR2: SGHVS, FQNEAQ. CDR3 sequence: CASSQAGTGGQPQHF. The CDR3 region has the DNA TGTGCCAGCAGCCAAGCCGGGACAGGGGGCCAGCCCCAGCATTTT.

This clonotype was detected many times. The chain links TRBV5-1 to TRBJ1-1; D not resolved. The CDR3 covers 15 residues. V shed 4 bases and J shed 1 base, with 14 bases lying between them. In germline, CDR1 is SGHRS, CDR2 YFSETQ. CDR3 in DNA: TGCGCCAGCAGCGCCGCCCCTGAAGGGAACACTGAAGCTTTCTTT. This codes for CASSAAPEGNTEAFF. The full variable domain, rest sourced from reference TRBV5-1 and TRBJ1-1, is KAGVTQTPRYLIKTRGQQVTLSCSPISGHRSVSWYQQTPGQGLQFLFEYFSETQRNKGNFPGRFSGRQFSNSRSEMNVSTLELGDSALYLCASSAAPEGNTEAFFGQGTRLTVV.

This clonotype was seen a few times. The J gene is TRBJ2-7, the V gene TRBV9, with TRBD1 as a possible D gene (5 bases). Trimming stripped 0 bases from V and 3 bases from J, with 19 bases between. The germline V gene encodes CDR1 SGDLS and CDR2 YYNGEE. The CDR3 runs to 17 residues. CDR3 coding DNA: TGTGCCAGCAGCGTAGGTCCATCGGCAGGGTCAAGCTACGAGCAGTACTTC. This codes for CASSVGPSAGSSYEQYF. Full variable domain (outside the CDR3, taken from reference TRBV9 and TRBJ2-7): DSGVTQTPKHLITATGQRVTLRCSPRSGDLSVYWYQQSLDQGLQFLIQYYNGEERAKGNILERFSAQQFPDLHSELNLSSLELGDSALYFCASSVGPSAGSSYEQYFGPGTRLTVT.

This clonotype was detected only a few times. The chain is built from TRBV7-3 and TRBJ2-3; D gene uncertain. Germline CDR1 is SGHTA and CDR2 is FQGTGA. The CDR3 has 12 residues. The V gene lost 7 bases and the J gene lost 5 bases, with 10 bases spanning the gap. The CDR3, as DNA: TGTGCCAGCACCGCCACACTAGATACGCAGTATTTT. This sequence encodes CASTATLDTQYF.

In this sample, this clonotype turned up once. The gene calls are TRBV29-1 and TRBJ2-3; D gene uncertain. Germline lookup yields CDR1 SQVTM and CDR2 ANQGSEA. Trimming stripped 4 bases from V and 3 bases from J, with 8 bases between. CDR3 length equals 12 residues. The CDR3 region has the DNA TGCAGCGTTGTTCCCGGGACAGATACGCAGTATTTT. Translation gives CSVVPGTDTQYF.

This clonotype was recorded a few times. This rearrangement joins TRBV9 to TRBJ2-3; D is uncertain. Between the trimmed V and J ends, which lost 6 bases and 6 bases, there was a span of 11 bases. The CDR3 is 12 residues long. Germline loops: CDR1 SGDLS, CDR2 YYNGEE. The CDR3 DNA reads TGTGCCAGCAAAATGTCGAGGGATACGCAGTATTTT. Amino acid sequence: CASKMSRDTQYF.

The chain recombines TRBV4-1 with TRBJ2-1; 10 bases match TRBD2. V was clipped by 0 bases and J by 4 bases; unmatched bases: 6. Germline values: CDR1 MGHRA, CDR2 YSYEKL. The CDR3 length is 17 residues. In nucleotides, the CDR3 is TGCGCCAGCAGCCAAGAAGTAGCGGGGGGCCCGTACAATGAGCAGTTCTTC. This translates into CASSQEVAGGPYNEQFF.

This clonotype has only a few counts. V usage is TRBV7-2 and J usage is TRBJ2-3; tentative D call: TRBD2 (6 bases). CDR1 and CDR2 from the germline V gene are SGHTA and FQGNSA. The CDR3 spans 16 residues. The V gene lost 4 bases and the J gene lost 6 bases, with 20 bases spanning the gap. CDR3: CASSSPGGYLSDTQYF. The CDR3 DNA reads as TGTGCCAGCAGCTCCCCCGGGGGTTACCTCTCTGATACGCAGTATTTT.

This chain joins TRBV6-5 and TRBJ1-2; D is unresolved. The CDR3 covers 13 residues. Trimming shortened V by 0 bases and J by 8 bases, and 10 bases separated the two germline ends. Germline loops: CDR1 MNHEY, CDR2 SVGAGI. The DNA for the CDR3 is TGTGCCAGCAGTTACTCTCTCGGGGAAGGCTACACCTTC. Its translation is CASSYSLGEGYTF.

This clonotype was observed a few times. The chain employs TRBV4-1 and TRBJ2-4, with D maybe TRBD2 (5 bases). The V end was cut by 4 bases, the J end by 8 bases, with 15 bases between. This CDR3 spans 14 amino acids. Germline CDR1 MGHRA, CDR2 YSYEKL. The CDR3 loop is CASSPSQVGDIQYF. CDR3 DNA: TGCGCCAGCAGCCCTAGCCAGGTTGGGGACATTCAGTACTTC.

This clonotype came up a few times. The chain recombines TRBV7-8 with TRBJ1-4; 7 bases align to TRBD1. V lost 0 bases, J lost 5 bases, and 3 bases stayed unmatched. The CDR3 is 15 amino acids. Germline CDR1 and CDR2: SGHVS and FQNEAQ. The CDR3 loop reads CASSLAGTVNEKLFF. CDR3 nucleotides: TGTGCCAGCAGCTTAGCCGGGACAGTCAATGAAAAACTGTTTTTT. The full variable domain, with the rest looked up from reference TRBV7-8 and TRBJ1-4, is GAGVSQSPRYKVAKRGQDVALRCDPISGHVSLFWYQQALGQGPEFLTYFQNEAQLDKSGLPSDRFFAERPEGSVSTLKIQRTQQEDSAVYLCASSLAGTVNEKLFFGSGTQLSVL.

This clonotype appeared a single time. The junction departs from the called germline gene at one end, perhaps through a read error. The chain combines TRBV2 with TRBJ1-1; D remains ambiguous. Looked up from germline, CDR1 is SNHLY and CDR2 is FYNNEI. The CDR3 is 13 residues long. The chain's CDR3 is CASRARRNTEALF. As DNA, the CDR3 is TGTGCCAGCAGGGCCAGGCGAAACACTGAAGCTCTCTTT.

This clonotype was found many times. The gene calls are TRBV29-1 and TRBJ1-1; tentative D call: TRBD1 (5 bases). CDR1 and CDR2 (germline): SQVTM, ANQGSEA. V was clipped by 4 bases and J by 4 bases, with 10 bases between them. This CDR3 comprises 12 residues. CDR3 sequence: CSVGWGGTEAFF. The CDR3 DNA is TGCAGCGTTGGCTGGGGGGGCACTGAAGCTTTCTTT.

In this sample, this clonotype turned up many times. J is TRBJ2-1 and V is TRBV5-1, with D possibly TRBD2 on 5 matching bases. The CDR3 length is 13 residues. Germline-derived CDR1 and CDR2 are SGHRS and YFSETQ. Trimming stripped 0 bases from V and 5 bases from J, with 6 bases between. The CDR3 DNA sequence: TGCGCCAGCAGCTTGGCAGCGGACAATGAGCAGTTCTTC. Protein: CASSLAADNEQFF.

V usage is TRBV3-1 and J usage is TRBJ2-2; 12 bases fit TRBD1. The V and J ends lost 1 base and 5 bases, in that order; junction bases with no gene match: 11. The CDR3 loop spans 19 amino acids. Germline V gene data show CDR1 as LGHDT and CDR2 as YNNKEL (reference sequence). The CDR3 sequence: CASSQGTLWDRGRTGELFF. CDR3 DNA sequence: TGTGCCAGCAGCCAAGGAACCCTTTGGGACAGGGGGCGGACCGGGGAGCTGTTTTTT.

In this sample, this clonotype turned up a few times. The genes are TRBV7-6 and TRBJ2-1; 8 bases fit TRBD1. From germline, CDR1 is SGHVS and CDR2 FNYEAQ. The V gene end was trimmed by 5 bases and the J gene end by 0 bases; junction bases not matched to a gene: 9. The CDR3 contains 17 residues. The CDR3 reads CASSPTGASLSYNEQFF. In DNA, the CDR3 is TGTGCCAGCAGCCCGACAGGGGCTTCTCTCTCCTACAATGAGCAGTTCTTC.

V and J are TRBV10-2 and TRBJ2-7, with 7 bases lining up with TRBD2. V trimming: 0 bases; J trimming: 2 bases; junction bases outside the gene matches: 7. The CDR3 is made up of 16 amino acids. Germline CDR1 and CDR2: WSHSY and SAAADI. The CDR3 bases are TGCGCCAGCAGTGAGTCCTCGGGGGGTTTAGCCTACGAGCAGTACTTC. This sequence encodes CASSESSGGLAYEQYF.

The CDR3 reads CASGFALDREPYGYTF. CDR3 bases: TGTGCTAGTGGTTTTGCCCTTGACAGGGAACCTTATGGCTACACCTTC. The V and J genes are TRBV12-5 and TRBJ1-2; 7 bases fit TRBD1. In germline, CDR1 is LGHNT, CDR2 FRNRAP. CDR3 length equals 16 residues. Trimming took 3 bases from V and 5 from J; bases not matched to a gene: 12. The full variable domain, completed using reference TRBV12-5 and TRBJ1-2, is DARVTQTPRHKVTEMGQEVTMRCQPILGHNTVFWYRQTMMQGLELLAYFRNRAPLDDSGMPKDRFSAEMPDATLATLKIQPSEPRDSAVYFCASGFALDREPYGYTFGSGTRLTVV.

The sample holds a few counts of this clonotype. This rearrangement joins TRBV7-9 to TRBJ2-7; 7 nucleotides line up with TRBD1. CDR1 SEHNR and CDR2 FQNEAQ come from the germline V gene (reference sequence). This CDR3 is built from 11 residues. The CDR3 reads CLGDSGSEQYF. DNA of the CDR3: TGTCTCGGGGACAGTGGATCCGAGCAGTACTTC.